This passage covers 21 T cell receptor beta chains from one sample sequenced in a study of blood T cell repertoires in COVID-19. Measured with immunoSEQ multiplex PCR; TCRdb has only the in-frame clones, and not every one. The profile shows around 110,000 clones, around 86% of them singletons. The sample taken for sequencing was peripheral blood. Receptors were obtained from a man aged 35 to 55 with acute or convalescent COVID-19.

The CDR3 DNA reads TGCGCCAGCAGCTTGGGGGCGCGTGAAACCGGGGAGCTGTTTTTT. Translation: CASSLGARETGELFF. This rearrangement joins TRBV5-1 to TRBJ2-2; D ambiguous. CDR3 length: 15 residues. Germline lookup yields CDR1 SGHRS and CDR2 YFSETQ. Deletions cut 0 bases from V and 5 bases from J, with 11 bases between.

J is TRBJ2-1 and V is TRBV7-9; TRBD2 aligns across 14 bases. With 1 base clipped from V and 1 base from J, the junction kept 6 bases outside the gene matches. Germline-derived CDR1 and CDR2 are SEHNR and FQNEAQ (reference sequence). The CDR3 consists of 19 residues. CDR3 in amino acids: CASSLGGLAGVGSYNEQFF. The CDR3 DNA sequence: TGTGCCAGCAGCTTAGGGGGACTAGCGGGAGTCGGTTCCTACAATGAGCAGTTCTTC.

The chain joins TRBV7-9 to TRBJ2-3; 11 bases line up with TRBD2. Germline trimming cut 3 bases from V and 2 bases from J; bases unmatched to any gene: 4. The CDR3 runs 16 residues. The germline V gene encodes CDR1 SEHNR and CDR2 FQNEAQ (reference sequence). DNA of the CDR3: TGTGCCAGCAGCTTTAGCGGGAGGGGGGTCACAGATACGCAGTATTTT. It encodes CASSFSGRGVTDTQYF.

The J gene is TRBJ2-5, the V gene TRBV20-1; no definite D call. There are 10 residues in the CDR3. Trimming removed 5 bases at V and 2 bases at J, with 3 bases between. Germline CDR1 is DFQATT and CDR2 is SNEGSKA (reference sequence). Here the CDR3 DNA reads TGCAGTGCTGTACAAGAGACCCAGTACTTC. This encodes CSAVQETQYF.

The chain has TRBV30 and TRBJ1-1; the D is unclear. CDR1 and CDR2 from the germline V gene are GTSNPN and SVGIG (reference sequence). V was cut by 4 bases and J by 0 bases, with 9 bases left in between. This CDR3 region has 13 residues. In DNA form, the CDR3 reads TGTGCCTGGAACCTCAAGCTGAACACTGAAGCTTTCTTT. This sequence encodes CAWNLKLNTEAFF.

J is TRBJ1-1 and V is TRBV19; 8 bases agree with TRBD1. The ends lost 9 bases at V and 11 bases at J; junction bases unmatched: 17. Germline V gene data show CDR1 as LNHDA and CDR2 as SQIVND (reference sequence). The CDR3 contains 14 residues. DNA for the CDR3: TGTGCCAGCTGGGACAGGACCGTTCCGAAGACGGCTTTCTTT. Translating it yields CASWDRTVPKTAFF.

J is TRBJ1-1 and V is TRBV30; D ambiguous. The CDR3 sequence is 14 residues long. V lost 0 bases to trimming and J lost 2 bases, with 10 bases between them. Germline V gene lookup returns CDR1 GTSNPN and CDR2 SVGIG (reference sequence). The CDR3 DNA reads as TGTGCCTGGAGTGTACCGGGGATTAACACTGAAGCTTTCTTT. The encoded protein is CAWSVPGINTEAFF.

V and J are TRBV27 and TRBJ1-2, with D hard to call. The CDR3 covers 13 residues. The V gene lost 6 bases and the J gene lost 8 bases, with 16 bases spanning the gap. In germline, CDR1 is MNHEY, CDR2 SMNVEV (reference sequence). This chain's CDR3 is CASRLTGIGGYTF. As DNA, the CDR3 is TGTGCCAGCAGACTGACCGGGATTGGCGGCTACACCTTC.

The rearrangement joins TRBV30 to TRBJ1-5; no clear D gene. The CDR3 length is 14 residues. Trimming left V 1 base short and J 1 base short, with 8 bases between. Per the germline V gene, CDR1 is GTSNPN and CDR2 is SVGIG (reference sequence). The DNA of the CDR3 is TGTGCCTGGAGTGGGAGGGCCAGCAATCAGCCCCAGCATTTT. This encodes CAWSGRASNQPQHF.

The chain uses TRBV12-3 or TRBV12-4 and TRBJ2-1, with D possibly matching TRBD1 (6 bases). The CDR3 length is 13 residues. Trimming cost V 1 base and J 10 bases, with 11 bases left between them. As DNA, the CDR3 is TGTGCCAGCAGTTTAGTGTCCGGGACAGAGCAGTTCTTC. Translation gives CASSLVSGTEQFF.

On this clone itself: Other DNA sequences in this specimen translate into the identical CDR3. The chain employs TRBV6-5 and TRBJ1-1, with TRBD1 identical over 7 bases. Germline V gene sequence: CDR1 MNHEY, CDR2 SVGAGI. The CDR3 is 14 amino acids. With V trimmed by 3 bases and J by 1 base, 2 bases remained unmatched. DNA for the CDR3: TGTGCCAGCAGTTATTCAGGGGGGAACACTGAAGCTTTCTTT. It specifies CASSYSGGNTEAFF.

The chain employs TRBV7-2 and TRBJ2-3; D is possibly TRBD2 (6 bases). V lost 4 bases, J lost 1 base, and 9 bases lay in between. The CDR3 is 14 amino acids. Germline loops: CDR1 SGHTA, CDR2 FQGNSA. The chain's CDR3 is CASSSGLGTDTQYF. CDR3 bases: TGTGCCAGCAGCTCGGGACTGGGCACAGATACGCAGTATTTT.

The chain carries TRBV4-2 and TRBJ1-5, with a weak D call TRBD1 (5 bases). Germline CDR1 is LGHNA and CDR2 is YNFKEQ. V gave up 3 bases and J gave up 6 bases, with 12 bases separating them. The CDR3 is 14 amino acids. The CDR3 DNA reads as TGTGCCAGCAGCCAGGGCCCGGGGGGTCAGCCCCAGCATTTT. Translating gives CASSQGPGGQPQHF.

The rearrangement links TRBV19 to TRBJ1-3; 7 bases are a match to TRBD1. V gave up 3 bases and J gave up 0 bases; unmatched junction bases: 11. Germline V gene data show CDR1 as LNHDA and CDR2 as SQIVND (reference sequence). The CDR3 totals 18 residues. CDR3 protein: CASSISSRDRSSGNTIYF. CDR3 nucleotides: TGTGCCAGTAGTATTTCTAGTCGGGACAGAAGCTCTGGAAACACCATATATTTT.

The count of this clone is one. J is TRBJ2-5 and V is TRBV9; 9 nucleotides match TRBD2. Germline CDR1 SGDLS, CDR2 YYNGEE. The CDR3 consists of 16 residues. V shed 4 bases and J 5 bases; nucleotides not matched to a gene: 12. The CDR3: CASSYRAGTSFETQYF. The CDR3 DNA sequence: TGTGCCAGCAGCTACCGCGCGGGGACTAGCTTCGAGACCCAGTACTTC.

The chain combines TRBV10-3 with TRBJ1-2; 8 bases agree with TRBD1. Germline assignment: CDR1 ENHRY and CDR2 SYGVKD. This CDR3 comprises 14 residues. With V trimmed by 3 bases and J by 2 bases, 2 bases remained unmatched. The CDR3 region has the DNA TGTGCCATCAGTGAAACAGGGGGAAACTATGGCTACACCTTC. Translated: CAISETGGNYGYTF.

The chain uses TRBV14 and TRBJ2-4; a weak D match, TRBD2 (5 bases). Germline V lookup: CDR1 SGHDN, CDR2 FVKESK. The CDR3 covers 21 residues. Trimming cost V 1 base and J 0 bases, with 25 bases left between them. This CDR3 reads CASSQVWTSIWSIIAKNIQYF. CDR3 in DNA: TGTGCCAGCAGCCAAGTTTGGACTTCCATTTGGTCGATTATAGCCAAAAACATTCAGTACTTC.

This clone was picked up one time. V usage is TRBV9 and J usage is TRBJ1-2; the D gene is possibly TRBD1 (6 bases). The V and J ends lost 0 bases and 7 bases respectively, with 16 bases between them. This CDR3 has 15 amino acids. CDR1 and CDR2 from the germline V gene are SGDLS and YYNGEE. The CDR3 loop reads CASSVALGGASGYTF. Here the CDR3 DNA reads TGTGCCAGCAGCGTAGCCCTGGGGGGGGCCAGTGGCTACACCTTC.

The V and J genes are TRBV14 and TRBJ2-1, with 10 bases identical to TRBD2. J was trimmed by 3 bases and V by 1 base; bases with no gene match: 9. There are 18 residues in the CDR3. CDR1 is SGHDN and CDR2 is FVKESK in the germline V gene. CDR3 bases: TGTGCCAGCAGCCAAGGGTATAGCGGGGGGATTTACTACAATGAGCAGTTCTTC. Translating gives CASSQGYSGGIYYNEQFF.

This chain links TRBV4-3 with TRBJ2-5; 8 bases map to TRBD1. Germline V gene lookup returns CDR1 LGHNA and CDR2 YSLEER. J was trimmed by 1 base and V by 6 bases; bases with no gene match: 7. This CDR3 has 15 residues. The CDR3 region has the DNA TGCGCCAGCAGTCAGCAGACAGGGGTCCAAGAGACCCAGTACTTC. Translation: CASSQQTGVQETQYF.

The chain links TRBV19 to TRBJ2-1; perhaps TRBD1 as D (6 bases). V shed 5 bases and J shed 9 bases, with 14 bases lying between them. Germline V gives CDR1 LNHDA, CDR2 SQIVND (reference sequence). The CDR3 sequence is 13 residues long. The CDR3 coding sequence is TGTGCCAGTAGTGGGGGCCTCTACTCTGAGCAGTTCTTC. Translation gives CASSGGLYSEQFF.